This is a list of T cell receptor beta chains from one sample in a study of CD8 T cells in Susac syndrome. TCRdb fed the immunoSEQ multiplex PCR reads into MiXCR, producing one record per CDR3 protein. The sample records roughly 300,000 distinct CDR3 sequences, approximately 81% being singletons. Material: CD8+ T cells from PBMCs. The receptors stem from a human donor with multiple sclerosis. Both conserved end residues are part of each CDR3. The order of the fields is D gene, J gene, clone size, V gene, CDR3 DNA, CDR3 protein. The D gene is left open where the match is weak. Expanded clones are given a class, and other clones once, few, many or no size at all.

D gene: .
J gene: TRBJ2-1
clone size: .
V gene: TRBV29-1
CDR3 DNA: TGCAGCGTTGAAGGGCTTATGGGGGCTGCCTACAATGAGCAGTTCTTC
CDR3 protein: CSVEGLMGAAYNEQFF

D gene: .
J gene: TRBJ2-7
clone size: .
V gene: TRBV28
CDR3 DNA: TGTGCCAGCAGTCTACAGGGTTTATCTCCCGAGCAGTACTTC
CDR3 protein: CASSLQGLSPEQYF

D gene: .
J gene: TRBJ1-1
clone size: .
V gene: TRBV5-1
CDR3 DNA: TGCGCCAGCAGCTTGAGTAGTTCAGGGGTGGTTAGCACTGAAGCTTTCTTT
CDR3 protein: CASSLSSSGVVSTEAFF

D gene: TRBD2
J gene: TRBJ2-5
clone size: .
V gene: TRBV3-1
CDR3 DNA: TGTGCCAGCAGCTACCTCGGGGAGGGGCAAGAGACCCAGTACTTC
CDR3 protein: CASSYLGEGQETQYF

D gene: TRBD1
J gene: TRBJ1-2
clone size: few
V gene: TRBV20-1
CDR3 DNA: TGCAGTGCTTTGCTGCGGACAGGGCATGGCTACACCTTC
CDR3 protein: CSALLRTGHGYTF

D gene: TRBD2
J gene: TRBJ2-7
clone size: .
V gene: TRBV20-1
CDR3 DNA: TGCAGTGCTAGAGATCCCAGTGTCAGCGGGAGTCTGTACGAGCAGTACTTC
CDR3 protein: CSARDPSVSGSLYEQYF

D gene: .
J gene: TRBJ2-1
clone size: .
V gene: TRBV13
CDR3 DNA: TGTGCCAGCAGCTTAGGCCTAGGAAGGGGGGTCGAGCAGTTCTTC
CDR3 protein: CASSLGLGRGVEQFF

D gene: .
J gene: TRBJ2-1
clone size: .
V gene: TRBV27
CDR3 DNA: TGTGCCAGCAGTCCGGCAGCGGGTGAAACGAACAATGAGCAGTTCTTC
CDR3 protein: CASSPAAGETNNEQFF

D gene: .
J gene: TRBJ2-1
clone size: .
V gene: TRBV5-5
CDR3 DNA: TGTGCCAGCAGCCAAAAGCCCAGCGGCGAGCAGTTCTTC
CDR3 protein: CASSQKPSGEQFF

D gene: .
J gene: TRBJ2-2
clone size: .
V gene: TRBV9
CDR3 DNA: TGTGCCAGCAGCGTATGGACCGGGGAGCTGTTTTTT
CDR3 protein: CASSVWTGELFF

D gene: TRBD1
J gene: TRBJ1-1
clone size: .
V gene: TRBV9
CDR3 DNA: TGTGCCAGCAGCATCACCGGGACAGGGAAGACTTTCTTT
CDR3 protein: CASSITGTGKTFF

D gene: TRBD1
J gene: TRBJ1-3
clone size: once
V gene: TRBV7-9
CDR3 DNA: TGTGCCAGCAGCGCACGACAGGGAGACTCTGGAAACACCATATATTTT
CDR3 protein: CASSARQGDSGNTIYF

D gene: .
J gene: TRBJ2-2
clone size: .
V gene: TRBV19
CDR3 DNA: TGTGCCAGTAGGGGCCGGACAGCCACCGGGGAGCTGTTTTTT
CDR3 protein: CASRGRTATGELFF

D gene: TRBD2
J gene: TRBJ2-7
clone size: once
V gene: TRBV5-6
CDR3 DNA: TGTGCCAGCAGCCCATGGGGCGGGAGTTCCTACGAGCAGTACTTC
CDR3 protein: CASSPWGGSSYEQYF

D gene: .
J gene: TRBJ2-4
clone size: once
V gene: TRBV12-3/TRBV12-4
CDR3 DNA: TGTGCCAGCAGCAAACAGGGAGATAGCAAAAACATTCAGTACTTC
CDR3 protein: CASSKQGDSKNIQYF